This T cell receptor (beta chain) was documented in a study of blood T cell repertoires in COVID-19. This clone was recorded once. Germline loops: CDR1 MDHEN, CDR2 SYDVKM. The CDR3 has 15 amino acids. V dropped 5 bases and J dropped 5; count of bases not matched to a gene: 4. Measured with immunoSEQ multiplex PCR; TCRdb has only the in-frame clones, and not every one. The table includes fewer than 140,000 clones, roughly four fifths detected once. The sequenced sample was peripheral blood. The V gene is TRBV28, the J gene TRBJ2-6; 9 bases line up with TRBD1. This sequence originates from an older man with COVID-19, enrolled during active disease. CDR3: CASSPQGARANVLTF. As DNA, the CDR3 is TGTGCCAGCAGTCCACAGGGGGCCAGGGCCAACGTCCTGACTTTC.